This T cell receptor beta chain was sequenced for a study of blood T cell repertoires in COVID-19. Study-wide background: COVID-19 samples from acute and convalescent phases originated in the United States, Italy and Spain.

Source study methods: The assay estimated nucleated cells by amplifying reference gene primers. The data were produced by immunoSEQ multiplex PCR, yet TCRdb's version contains in-frame clones alone and is incomplete. Clonal size and the V and J genes are those of that table, whereas D and trimming came from the DNA. Of 250,000 to 300,000 clones listed, 85% are singletons. V shed 4 bases and J 6 bases; nucleotides not matched to a gene: 4. Germline loops: CDR1 LGHDT, CDR2 YNNKEL (reference sequence). This CDR3 comprises 15 residues. The specimen was peripheral blood. The chain combines TRBV3-1 (or the pseudogene TRBV3-2) with TRBJ1-6; TRBD1 matches at 9 bases. The clonotype originates from a man in his forties or fifties with active or convalescent COVID-19. DNA for the CDR3: TGTGCCAGCAGCCGCAACAGGGGGCTTAATTCACCCCTCCACTTT. Translated, it gives CASSRNRGLNSPLHF.